This note documents a single T cell receptor beta chain sequence. Its antigen remains unidentified. The data belong to a study of siplizumab effects on memory and regulatory T cells. Study conclusions and caveats: Suppressive capability of dividing Tregs from siplizumab cultures went unverified. Proliferating clones, CD4+ or CD8+, lacked an assignable naive or memory phenotype in roughly 75-96% of cases.

Every sample had approximately 10^5 of its TCR templates assayed. Produced via immunoSEQ multiplex PCR; TCRdb's table is partial and in-frame only. The data hold around 100,000 clones, with 91% observed a single time. J was trimmed by 11 bases and V by 2 bases; bases with no gene match: 23. The germline CDR1 and CDR2 sequences are SGHTA and FQGNSA. The CDR3 extends over 19 amino acids. The chain combines TRBV7-2 with TRBJ2-2, with 7 bases lining up with TRBD1. The sequencing sample was made of CD4+ T cells sorted from blood. This sequence was found in a human donor in good health. This CDR3 reads CASSLLSVTTNRGRTELFF. The CDR3 DNA reads TGTGCCAGCAGCTTACTGTCGGTCACTACAAACAGGGGCAGGACAGAGCTGTTTTTT.